Given below is one T cell receptor beta chain in context. The antigen is unknown. The PCR ran on 60 Vbeta and 13 Jbeta primers. Sequencing was performed with immunoSEQ multiplex PCR; in TCRdb, only in-frame clones are kept and a portion is missing. Of some 100,000 clones in the sample, about four fifths were seen once. Deletions cut 5 bases from V and 5 bases from J, with 16 bases between. From germline, CDR1 is SGHTA and CDR2 FQGTGA. This CDR3 is 15 amino acids long. While unrecorded immune exposures were likely, the donors were nominally healthy when sampled. This sample was taken from a study of cytomegalovirus exposure and HLA in healthy donors. Regarding the study as a whole: CMV serostatus alone was available as immune exposure information. Some V segments, including TRBV6-2 and TRBV6-3, were excluded as indistinguishable.

Sequencing input: PBMCs. This TCR derives from a man in his late teens or twenties in good health and CMV-seronegative. The V and J genes are TRBV7-3 and TRBJ2-1; tentative D call: TRBD2 (6 bases). CDR3 region: CASSPRDRAHNEQFF. CDR3 sequence (DNA): TGTGCCAGCAGCCCGCGGGACCGAGCACACAATGAGCAGTTCTTC.